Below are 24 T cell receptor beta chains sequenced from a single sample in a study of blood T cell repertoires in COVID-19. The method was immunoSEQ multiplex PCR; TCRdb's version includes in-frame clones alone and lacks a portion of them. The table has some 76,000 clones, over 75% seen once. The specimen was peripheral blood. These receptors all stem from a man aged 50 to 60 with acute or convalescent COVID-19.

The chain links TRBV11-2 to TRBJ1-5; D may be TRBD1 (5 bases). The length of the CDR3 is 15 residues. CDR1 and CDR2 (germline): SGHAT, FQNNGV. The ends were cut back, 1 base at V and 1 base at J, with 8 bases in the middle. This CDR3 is CASSLGGVSNQPQHF. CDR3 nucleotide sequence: TGTGCCAGCAGCTTAGGGGGGGTAAGCAATCAGCCCCAGCATTTT.

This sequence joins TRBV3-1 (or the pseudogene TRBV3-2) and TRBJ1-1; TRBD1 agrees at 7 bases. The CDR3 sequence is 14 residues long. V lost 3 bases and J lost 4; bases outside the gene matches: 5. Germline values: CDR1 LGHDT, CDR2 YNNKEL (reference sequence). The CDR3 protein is CASSQQGDRTEAFF. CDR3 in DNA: TGTGCCAGCAGCCAGCAGGGGGATCGCACTGAAGCTTTCTTT.

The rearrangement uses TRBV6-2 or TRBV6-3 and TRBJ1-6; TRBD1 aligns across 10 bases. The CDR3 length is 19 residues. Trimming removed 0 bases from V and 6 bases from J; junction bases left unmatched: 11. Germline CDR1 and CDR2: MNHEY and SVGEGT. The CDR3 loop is CASSYSGTGVKGSNSPLHF. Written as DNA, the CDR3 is TGTGCCAGCAGTTACTCCGGGACAGGGGTTAAAGGCTCTAATTCACCCCTCCACTTT.

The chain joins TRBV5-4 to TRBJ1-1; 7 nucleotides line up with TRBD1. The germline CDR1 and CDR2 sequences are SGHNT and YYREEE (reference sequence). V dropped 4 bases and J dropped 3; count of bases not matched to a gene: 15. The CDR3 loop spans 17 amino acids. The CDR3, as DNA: TGTGCCAGCAGCCTTTACAGGGGCCTACGTGGGGACACTGAAGCTTTCTTT. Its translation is CASSLYRGLRGDTEAFF.

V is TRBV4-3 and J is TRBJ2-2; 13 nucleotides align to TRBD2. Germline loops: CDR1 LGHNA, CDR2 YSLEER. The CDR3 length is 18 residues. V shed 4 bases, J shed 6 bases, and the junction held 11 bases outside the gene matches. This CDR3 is CASSRGGTSGTGAGELFF. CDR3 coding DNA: TGCGCCAGCAGCCGAGGGGGGACTAGCGGGACCGGAGCCGGGGAGCTGTTTTTT.

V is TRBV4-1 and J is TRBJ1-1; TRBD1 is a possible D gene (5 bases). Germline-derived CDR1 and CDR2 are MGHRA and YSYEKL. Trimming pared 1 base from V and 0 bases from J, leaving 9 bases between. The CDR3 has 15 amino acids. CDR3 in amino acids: CASSQGQLMNTEAFF. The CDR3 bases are TGCGCCAGCAGCCAAGGACAGCTTATGAACACTGAAGCTTTCTTT.

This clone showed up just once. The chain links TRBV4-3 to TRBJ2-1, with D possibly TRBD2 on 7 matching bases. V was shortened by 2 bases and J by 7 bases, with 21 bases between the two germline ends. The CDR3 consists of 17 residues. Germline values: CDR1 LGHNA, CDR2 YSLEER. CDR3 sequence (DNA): TGCGCCAGCAGCCAATCCTGGGGGGGCGGTTCGTGGAATGAGCAGTTCTTC. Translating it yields CASSQSWGGGSWNEQFF.

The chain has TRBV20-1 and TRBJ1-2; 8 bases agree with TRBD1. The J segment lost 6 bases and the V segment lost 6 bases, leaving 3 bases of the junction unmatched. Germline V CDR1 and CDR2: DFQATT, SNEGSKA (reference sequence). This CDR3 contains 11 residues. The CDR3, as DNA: TGCAGTGCGAGACAGGGGAATGGCTACACCTTC. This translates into CSARQGNGYTF.

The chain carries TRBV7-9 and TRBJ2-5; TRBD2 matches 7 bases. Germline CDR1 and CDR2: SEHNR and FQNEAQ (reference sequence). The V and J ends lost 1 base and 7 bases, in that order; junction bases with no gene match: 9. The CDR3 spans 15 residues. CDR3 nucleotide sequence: TGTGCCAGCAGCTTAGGGGGGGGGACCGCTGGGACCCAGTACTTC. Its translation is CASSLGGGTAGTQYF.

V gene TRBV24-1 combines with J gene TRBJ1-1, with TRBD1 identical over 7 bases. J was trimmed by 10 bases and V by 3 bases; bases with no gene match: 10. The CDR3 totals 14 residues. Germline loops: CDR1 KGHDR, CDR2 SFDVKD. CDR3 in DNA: TGTGCCACCAGTGATCCCGGGACAGCCCACGGAGCTTTCTTT. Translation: CATSDPGTAHGAFF.

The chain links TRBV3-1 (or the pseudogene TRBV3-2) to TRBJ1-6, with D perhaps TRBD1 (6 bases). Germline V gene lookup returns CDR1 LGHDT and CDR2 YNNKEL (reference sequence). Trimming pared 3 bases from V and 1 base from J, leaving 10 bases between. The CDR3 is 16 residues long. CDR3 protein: CASSHQGLSYNSPLHF. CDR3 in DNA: TGTGCCAGCAGCCATCAGGGGTTATCCTATAATTCACCCCTCCACTTT.

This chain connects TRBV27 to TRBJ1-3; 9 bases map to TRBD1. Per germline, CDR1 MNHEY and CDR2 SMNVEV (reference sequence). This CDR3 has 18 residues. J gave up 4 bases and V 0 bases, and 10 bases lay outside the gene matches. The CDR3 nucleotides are TGTGCCAGCAGTTTATCAGCTAGAGGACAGGGGTTAGGAAACACCATATATTTT. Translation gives CASSLSARGQGLGNTIYF.

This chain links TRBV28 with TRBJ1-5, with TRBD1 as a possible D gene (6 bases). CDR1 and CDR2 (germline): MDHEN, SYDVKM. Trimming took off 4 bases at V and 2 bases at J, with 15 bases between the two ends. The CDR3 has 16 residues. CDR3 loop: CASSSLGGLGNQPQHF. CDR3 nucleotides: TGTGCCAGCAGTTCCCTTGGGGGCTTGGGCAATCAGCCCCAGCATTTT.

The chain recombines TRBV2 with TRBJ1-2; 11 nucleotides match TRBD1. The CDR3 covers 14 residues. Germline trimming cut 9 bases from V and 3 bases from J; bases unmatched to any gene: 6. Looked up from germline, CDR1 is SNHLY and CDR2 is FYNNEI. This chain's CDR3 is CASERDRGDYGYTF. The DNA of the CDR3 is TGTGCCAGTGAACGGGACAGGGGGGACTATGGCTACACCTTC. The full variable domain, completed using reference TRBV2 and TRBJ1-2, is EPEVTQTPSHQVTQMGQEVILRCVPISNHLYFYWYRQILGQKVEFLVSFYNNEISEKSEIFDDQFSVERPDGSNFTLKIRSTKLEDSAMYFCASERDRGDYGYTFGSGTRLTVV.

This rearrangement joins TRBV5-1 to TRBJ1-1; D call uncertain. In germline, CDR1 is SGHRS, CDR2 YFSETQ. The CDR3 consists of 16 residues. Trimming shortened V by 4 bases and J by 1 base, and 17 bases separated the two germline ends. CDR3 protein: CASSPSILGQNTEAFF. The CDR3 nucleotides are TGCGCCAGCAGCCCATCAATTCTAGGTCAGAACACTGAAGCTTTCTTT.

This CDR3 reads CASSYSNPGQGMWKYF. The CDR3 DNA reads TGTGCCAGCAGTTACTCGAATCCGGGACAGGGAATGTGGAAGTACTTC. The chain carries TRBV6-5 and TRBJ2-7; 9 bases agree with TRBD1. Unmatched junction bases numbered 14, after V lost 0 bases and J lost 11 bases. The CDR3 loop spans 16 amino acids. Germline assignment: CDR1 MNHEY and CDR2 SVGAGI.

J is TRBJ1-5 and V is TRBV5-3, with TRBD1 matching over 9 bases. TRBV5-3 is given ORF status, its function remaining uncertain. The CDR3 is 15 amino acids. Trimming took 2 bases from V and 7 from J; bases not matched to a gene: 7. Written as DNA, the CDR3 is TGTGCCAGAAGCTTTGAGACAGGGGGACGGCAGCCCCAGCATTTT. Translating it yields CARSFETGGRQPQHF.

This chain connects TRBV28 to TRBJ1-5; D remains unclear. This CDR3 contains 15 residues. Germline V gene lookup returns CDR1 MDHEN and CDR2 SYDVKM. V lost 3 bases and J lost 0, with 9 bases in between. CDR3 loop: CASSFMSHSNQPQHF. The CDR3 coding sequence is TGTGCCAGCAGTTTCATGTCCCATAGCAATCAGCCCCAGCATTTT.

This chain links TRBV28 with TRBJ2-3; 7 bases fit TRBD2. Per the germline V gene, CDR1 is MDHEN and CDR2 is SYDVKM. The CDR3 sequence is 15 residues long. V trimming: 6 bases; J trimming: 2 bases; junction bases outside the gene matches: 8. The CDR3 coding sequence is TGTGCCAGCAGGGGCCCGGGGGGAGTCACAGATACGCAGTATTTT. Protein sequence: CASRGPGGVTDTQYF.

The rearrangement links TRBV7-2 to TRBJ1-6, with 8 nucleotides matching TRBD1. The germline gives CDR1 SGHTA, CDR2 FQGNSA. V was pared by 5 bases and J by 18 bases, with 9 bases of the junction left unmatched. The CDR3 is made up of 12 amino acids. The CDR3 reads CASSEFPGQAHF. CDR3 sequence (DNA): TGTGCCAGCAGCGAATTCCCGGGACAGGCCCACTTT.

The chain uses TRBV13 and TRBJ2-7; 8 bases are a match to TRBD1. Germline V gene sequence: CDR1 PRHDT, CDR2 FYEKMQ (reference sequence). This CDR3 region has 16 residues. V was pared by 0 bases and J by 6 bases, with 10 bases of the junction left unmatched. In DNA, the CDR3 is TGTGCCAGCAGCTTAGGTATTTCCGGGACAGGCGGCGAGCAGTACTTC. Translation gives CASSLGISGTGGEQYF.

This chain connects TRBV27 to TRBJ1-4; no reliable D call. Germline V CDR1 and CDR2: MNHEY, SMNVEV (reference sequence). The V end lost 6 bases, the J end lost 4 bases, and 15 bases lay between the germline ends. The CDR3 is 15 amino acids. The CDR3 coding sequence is TGTGCCAGCAGAAGCCCGGGATCCCGTAATGAAAAACTGTTTTTT. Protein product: CASRSPGSRNEKLFF. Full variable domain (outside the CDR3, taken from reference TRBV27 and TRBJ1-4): EAQVTQNPRYLITVTGKKLTVTCSQNMNHEYMSWYRQDPGLGLRQIYYSMNVEVTDKGDVPEGYKVSRKEKRNFPLILESPSPNQTSLYFCASRSPGSRNEKLFFGSGTQLSVL.

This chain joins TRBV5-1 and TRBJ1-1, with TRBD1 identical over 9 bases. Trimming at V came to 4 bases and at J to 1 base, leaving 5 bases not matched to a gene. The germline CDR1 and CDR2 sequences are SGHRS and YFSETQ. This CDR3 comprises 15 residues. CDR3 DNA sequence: TGCGCCAGCAGCCCGACAGGGGGGTGGAACACTGAAGCTTTCTTT. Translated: CASSPTGGWNTEAFF.

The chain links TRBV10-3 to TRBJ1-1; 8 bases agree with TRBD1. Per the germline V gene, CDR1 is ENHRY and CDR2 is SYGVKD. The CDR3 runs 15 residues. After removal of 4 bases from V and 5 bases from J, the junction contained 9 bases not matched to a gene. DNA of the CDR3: TGTGCCATCAGTGTTACAGGGGGAGAGGAGACTGAAGCTTTCTTT. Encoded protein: CAISVTGGEETEAFF.